The 11 T cell receptor beta chains reported below all come from one sample, sequenced in a study of Graves' ophthalmopathy and Graves' hyperthyroidism (dated by TCRdb to between 2018 and 2020). The data were produced on an Illumina HiSeq 2000. For repertoire sequencing, TCR beta CDR3 regions were amplified from RNA transcripts. A first-round RT-PCR used HTBI primers with the Qiagen OneStep RT-PCR kit, followed by a second-round multiplex PCR, size selection and purification. Clones were called with MiXCR by TCRdb after fastp trimmed the public reads at Q25, and only in-frame beta chains were retained. For every CDR3 protein sequence, its rows merge into one entry that carries the most common genes and DNA. The sample contains 45,000 to 60,000 distinct CDR3 sequences, approximately 50% of them found a single time. Of the sample, roughly 4.3% is held by the ten largest clones. The sequenced sample consisted of peripheral blood. The receptors were gathered from an adult woman with Graves' ophthalmopathy.

On this clonotype: The junction and the germline gene differ at one end; a read error may be behind it. The chain employs TRBV18 and TRBJ1-3; D uncertain. The CDR3 is 14 amino acids. The germline gives CDR1 KGHSH, CDR2 LQKENI. CDR3 residues: CASSPPSAGSTIYF. The CDR3 DNA is TGTGCCAGCTCACCACCGTCCGCTGGAAGCACCATATATTTT.

The chain uses TRBV6-1 and TRBJ1-5; the D is unclear. With 2 bases removed from V and 0 bases from J, the gap between germline ends came to 11 bases. Germline CDR1 reads MNHNS; CDR2 reads SASEGT. The CDR3 length is 16 residues. The CDR3 reads CASSELAFSSNQPQHF. CDR3 DNA: TGTGCCAGCAGTGAACTTGCATTCTCTAGCAATCAGCCCCAGCATTTT.

This clonotype is a singleton in its sample. Without the conserved terminal phenylalanine or tryptophan, this CDR3 likely stems from a read error. The V call is TRBV5-1, the J call TRBJ2-1; 10 nucleotides align to TRBD2. CDR3 size: 16 residues. Per the germline V gene, CDR1 is SGHRS and CDR2 is YFSETQ. The junction had 3 bases not matched to a gene; V was cut back by 0 bases and J by 3 bases. The CDR3 loop is CASSLAVAGGYNEQFS. CDR3 DNA: TGCGCCAGCAGCTTGGCCGTAGCGGGAGGCTACAATGAGCAGTTCTCC.

This clonotype was detected many times. The gene calls are TRBV2 and TRBJ2-7, with a weak D call TRBD2 (5 bases). Germline lookup yields CDR1 SNHLY and CDR2 FYNNEI. V gave up 7 bases and J gave up 1 base, with 11 bases separating them. This CDR3 is built from 13 residues. CDR3 loop: CASTPGLSYEQYF. In nucleotides, the CDR3 is TGTGCCAGCACCCCAGGACTTTCCTACGAGCAGTACTTC.

Turning to this clonotype: Given a much more abundant clone one base away, this may be a read error. The gene calls are TRBV3-1 and TRBJ2-1; TRBD2 aligns across 15 bases. V shed 1 base and J 9 bases; nucleotides not matched to a gene: 1. From germline, CDR1 is LGHDT and CDR2 YNNKEL (reference sequence). This CDR3 is built from 15 residues. CDR3 sequence reads: CASSQGTSGRGEQFF. The DNA of the CDR3 is TGTGCCAGCAGCCAAGGGACTAGCGGGAGGGGTGAGCAGTTCTTC.

On this clonotype itself: A clone one base away is much larger, so this may be a read error. In DNA, the CDR3 is TGTGCCAGCAGTCTTAGAAGCGGGGGGGAGACCCAGTACTTC. It specifies CASSLRSGGETQYF. This chain links TRBV28 with TRBJ2-5; 9 nucleotides line up with TRBD2. CDR1 is MDHEN and CDR2 is SYDVKM in the germline V gene. CDR3 length: 14 amino acids. The trim removed 5 bases at V and 5 bases at J, leaving 6 bases unmatched.

The V and J genes are TRBV30 and TRBJ1-5; D is perhaps TRBD1 (5 bases). Between the trimmed V and J ends, which lost 6 bases and 1 base, there was a span of 10 bases. This CDR3 is 13 amino acids long. Per germline, CDR1 GTSNPN and CDR2 SVGIG (reference sequence). The CDR3 here is CACRRDSNQPQHF. The DNA of the CDR3 is TGTGCCTGCCGCCGGGACAGCAATCAGCCCCAGCATTTT.

This clonotype has a count of ten or more. The chain recombines TRBV5-1 with TRBJ2-3; D is undetermined. The germline gives CDR1 SGHRS, CDR2 YFSETQ. V dropped 2 bases and J dropped 3 bases, with 13 bases sitting between them. The CDR3 sequence is 15 residues long. The CDR3 DNA reads as TGCGCCAGCAGCTTCCGGACCGACGGTACAGATACGCAGTATTTT. It is translated as CASSFRTDGTDTQYF.

This clonotype was counted ten times or more. The chain employs TRBV6-6 and TRBJ1-1; TRBD1 agrees at 7 bases. The CDR3 totals 13 residues. J gave up 0 bases and V 5 bases, and 0 bases lay outside the gene matches. Germline CDR1 MNHNY, CDR2 SVGAGI (reference sequence). Here the CDR3 DNA reads TGTGCCAGCAGTCAGGGGGTGAACACTGAAGCTTTCTTT. Amino acids: CASSQGVNTEAFF.

This clonotype was detected many times. The J gene is TRBJ1-1, the V gene TRBV11-2, with 7 bases identical to TRBD1. V was pared by 0 bases and J by 6 bases, with 4 bases of the junction left unmatched. The CDR3 extends over 14 amino acids. From germline, CDR1 is SGHAT and CDR2 FQNNGV. CDR3 nucleotide sequence: TGTGCCAGCAGCTTAGAGGGGAGGGGGCCTGAAGCTTTCTTT. Translating gives CASSLEGRGPEAFF.

The sample holds many counts of this clonotype. CDR3 region: CSAPGTGGIEQYF. CDR3 nucleotide sequence: TGCAGTGCTCCCGGGACAGGGGGCATCGAGCAGTACTTC. The chain is built from TRBV20-1 and TRBJ2-7, with 12 bases that match TRBD1. CDR3 length: 13 amino acids. V lost 5 bases to trimming and J lost 6 bases; unmatched junction nucleotides: 5. Germline-derived CDR1 and CDR2 are DFQATT and SNEGSKA (reference sequence).